These 25 T cell receptor beta chains share one sample of origin, sequenced in a study of OX40 agonist ivuxolimab in advanced cancers. Profiled with immunoSEQ multiplex PCR; TCRdb holds only in-frame clones, not every one. The data contain some 100,000 clones, about 90% of them singletons. The source material was CD4+ or CD8+ T cells sorted from blood, sampled in a trial of the OX40 agonist ivuxolimab. These receptors came from an adult with an advanced solid tumor such as melanoma, head and neck, liver or kidney cancer.

This chain joins TRBV9 and TRBJ2-5; D might be TRBD2 (6 bases). In germline, CDR1 is SGDLS, CDR2 YYNGEE. With 4 bases removed from V and 3 bases from J, the gap between germline ends came to 13 bases. The CDR3 consists of 14 residues. The CDR3 DNA is TGTGCCAGCAGCTACCGGGACTCCAAAGAGACCCAGTACTTC. Translating gives CASSYRDSKETQYF.

The chain carries TRBV5-1 and TRBJ1-1; 8 nucleotides agree with TRBD1. The V and J ends lost 5 bases and 0 bases, in that order; junction bases with no gene match: 15. CDR1 and CDR2 from the germline V gene are SGHRS and YFSETQ. CDR3 size: 18 residues. The CDR3 here is CASRKVAGTGNMNTEAFF. The CDR3 DNA reads as TGCGCCAGCAGAAAGGTGGCAGGGACAGGAAACATGAACACTGAAGCTTTCTTT. The full variable domain, with the rest looked up from reference TRBV5-1 and TRBJ1-1, is KAGVTQTPRYLIKTRGQQVTLSCSPISGHRSVSWYQQTPGQGLQFLFEYFSETQRNKGNFPGRFSGRQFSNSRSEMNVSTLELGDSALYLCASRKVAGTGNMNTEAFFGQGTRLTVV.

The chain is built from TRBV6-5 and TRBJ2-3; 8 bases fit TRBD2. The junction had 5 bases not matched to a gene; V was cut back by 8 bases and J by 1 base. The CDR3 length is 14 residues. Germline V CDR1 and CDR2: MNHEY, SVGAGI. The CDR3 DNA follows: TGTGCCAGCCGGGTGACTAGCGGCACAGATACGCAGTATTTT. Translated, it gives CASRVTSGTDTQYF.

The table lists this clone with a count of one. The rearrangement joins TRBV6-1 to TRBJ1-4; D gene ambiguous. Per germline, CDR1 MNHNS and CDR2 SASEGT. Trimming took off 1 base at V and 3 bases at J, with 9 bases between the two ends. This CDR3 is 15 amino acids long. The CDR3 DNA is TGTGCCAGCAGTGAAGGGTACAGTTCTAATGAAAAACTGTTTTTT. This encodes CASSEGYSSNEKLFF.

The V gene is TRBV5-1, the J gene TRBJ2-2; 7 nucleotides align to TRBD2. V gave up 2 bases and J gave up 4 bases; unmatched junction bases: 2. This CDR3 comprises 14 residues. Per the germline V gene, CDR1 is SGHRS and CDR2 is YFSETQ. In DNA form, the CDR3 reads TGCGCCAGCAGCTTCTCTAGCGGCACCGGGGAGCTGTTTTTT. Amino acid sequence: CASSFSSGTGELFF.

The chain joins TRBV4-1 to TRBJ2-7; a possible D gene is TRBD1 (6 bases). The CDR3 covers 15 residues. The V and J ends lost 0 bases and 7 bases respectively, with 16 bases between them. Germline CDR1 MGHRA, CDR2 YSYEKL. CDR3 protein: CASSQDLHRAEEQYF. The CDR3 bases are TGCGCCAGCAGCCAAGATTTGCACAGGGCGGAAGAGCAGTACTTC.

The chain links TRBV6-5 to TRBJ2-3; TRBD2 aligns across 8 bases. The CDR3 is made up of 16 amino acids. The V and J ends lost 2 bases and 0 bases, in that order; junction bases with no gene match: 4. Germline loops: CDR1 MNHEY, CDR2 SVGAGI. CDR3 nucleotides: TGTGCCAGCAGTTACACCATAGCGGGGAGCACAGATACGCAGTATTTT. As protein: CASSYTIAGSTDTQYF.

V usage is TRBV5-1 and J usage is TRBJ2-1; TRBD2 matches at 8 bases. CDR1 SGHRS and CDR2 YFSETQ come from the germline V gene. The CDR3 consists of 15 residues. The junction had 4 bases not matched to a gene; V was cut back by 5 bases and J by 0 bases. CDR3 nucleotide sequence: TGCGCCAGCAGTTACGGGGGGGCCTCCTACAATGAGCAGTTCTTC. It codes for CASSYGGASYNEQFF. Based on the CDR3 plus reference TRBV5-1 and TRBJ2-1, the full variable domain is KAGVTQTPRYLIKTRGQQVTLSCSPISGHRSVSWYQQTPGQGLQFLFEYFSETQRNKGNFPGRFSGRQFSNSRSEMNVSTLELGDSALYLCASSYGGASYNEQFFGPGTRLTVL.

The chain recombines TRBV5-1 with TRBJ1-4; D is unresolved. CDR3 size: 16 residues. Germline V lookup: CDR1 SGHRS, CDR2 YFSETQ. Trimming took off 4 bases at V and 5 bases at J, with 18 bases between the two ends. CDR3 protein: CASSRQAEDSNEKLFF. In DNA, the CDR3 is TGCGCCAGCAGCCGCCAAGCGGAAGACTCCAATGAAAAACTGTTTTTT.

V is TRBV4-1 and J is TRBJ1-2; unclear D gene. CDR1 and CDR2 (germline): MGHRA, YSYEKL. This CDR3 has 13 residues. The V end was cut by 0 bases, the J end by 2 bases, with 4 bases between. The CDR3 loop is CASSQEGNYGYTF. The DNA for the CDR3 is TGCGCCAGCAGCCAAGAGGGGAACTATGGCTACACCTTC.

The chain is built from TRBV6-5 and TRBJ2-4; D remains ambiguous. The CDR3 consists of 14 residues. Trimming cost V 3 bases and J 0 bases, with 6 bases left between them. CDR1 is MNHEY, CDR2 SVGAGI, per germline. The CDR3 DNA is TGTGCCAGCAGTTATGGGGTAGCCAAAAACATTCAGTACTTC. Residues: CASSYGVAKNIQYF.

This clone has just a few counts. The genes are TRBV5-4 and TRBJ1-4; unclear D gene. Between the trimmed V and J ends, which lost 1 base and 2 bases, there was a span of 9 bases. The CDR3 extends over 15 amino acids. The germline CDR1 and CDR2 sequences are SGHNT and YYREEE (reference sequence). CDR3 DNA: TGTGCCAGCAGCTTGAAAGGTGGCACTAATGAAAAACTGTTTTTT. Protein product: CASSLKGGTNEKLFF.

This clone occurred a few times. This rearrangement joins TRBV7-2 to TRBJ1-2; 8 bases line up with TRBD1. CDR1 SGHTA and CDR2 FQGNSA come from the germline V gene. The CDR3 has 17 amino acids. Trimming cost V 2 bases and J 6 bases; bases outside gene matches: 14. The CDR3 DNA reads TGTGCCAGCAGCTTAAGAACAGGGGGAGGCGTTCTGGATGGCTACACCTTC. Translation: CASSLRTGGGVLDGYTF.

The chain has TRBV7-2 and TRBJ1-4; no clear D gene. The germline V gene has CDR1 SGHTA and CDR2 FQGNSA. CDR3 length: 15 residues. Trimming removed 4 bases at V and 0 bases at J, with 9 bases between. CDR3 sequence reads: CASSSYTATNEKLFF. CDR3 DNA: TGTGCCAGCAGCTCTTACACGGCAACTAATGAAAAACTGTTTTTT.

As DNA, the CDR3 is TGTGCCTGGAGTCAGAAGGGATTCTCTGGAAACACCATATATTTT. Its protein is CAWSQKGFSGNTIYF. The J gene is TRBJ1-3, the V gene TRBV30; D not certain. Germline CDR1 is GTSNPN and CDR2 is SVGIG (reference sequence). The CDR3 runs to 15 residues. Trimming pared 2 bases from V and 0 bases from J, leaving 11 bases between.

The gene calls are TRBV18 and TRBJ2-2; TRBD1 aligns across 11 bases. The CDR3 runs 15 residues. Losses at the gene ends were 3 bases for V and 6 bases for J; bases not matched to a gene: 3. Per germline, CDR1 KGHSH and CDR2 LQKENI. The CDR3 reads CASSPPGQGAGELFF. The CDR3 DNA is TGTGCCAGCTCACCTCCGGGACAGGGGGCCGGGGAGCTGTTTTTT.

The chain uses TRBV18 and TRBJ1-2; D gene unclear. The length of the CDR3 is 16 residues. The ends were cut back, 3 bases at V and 3 bases at J, with 17 bases in the middle. Germline V gene lookup returns CDR1 KGHSH and CDR2 LQKENI. CDR3 residues: CASSPPAGVPYYGYTF. The CDR3 nucleotides are TGTGCCAGCTCACCCCCGGCGGGAGTCCCATACTATGGCTACACCTTC.

The J gene is TRBJ1-6, the V gene TRBV19, with D maybe TRBD1 (6 bases). The CDR3 loop spans 19 amino acids. Germline V gene lookup returns CDR1 LNHDA and CDR2 SQIVND (reference sequence). The V end lost 4 bases, the J end lost 0 bases, and 19 bases lay between the germline ends. The DNA of the CDR3 is TGTGCCAGTAGTACCGGACAAAAGGGGGTGAGCTCCTATAATTCACCCCTCCACTTT. Translating it yields CASSTGQKGVSSYNSPLHF.

The chain couples TRBV5-4 to TRBJ2-3; D might be TRBD2 (6 bases). Trimming stripped 1 base from V and 0 bases from J, with 12 bases between. In germline, CDR1 is SGHNT, CDR2 YYREEE (reference sequence). The CDR3 consists of 16 residues. The CDR3 sequence is CASSLRLGGSTDTQYF. The CDR3 DNA reads as TGTGCCAGCAGCTTGCGGCTCGGGGGAAGCACAGATACGCAGTATTTT.

The chain is built from TRBV2 and TRBJ1-1, with a possible D match to TRBD1 (6 bases). The germline V gene has CDR1 SNHLY and CDR2 FYNNEI. The CDR3 sequence is 14 residues long. The V gene lost 3 bases and the J gene lost 4 bases, with 12 bases spanning the gap. CDR3 loop: CASSERGGVTEAFF. Written as DNA, the CDR3 is TGTGCCAGCAGTGAGAGGGGGGGTGTCACTGAAGCTTTCTTT.

V gene TRBV5-6 combines with J gene TRBJ2-3, with 8 nucleotides matching TRBD1. The CDR3 has 15 amino acids. The junction had 7 bases not matched to a gene; V was cut back by 5 bases and J by 2 bases. CDR1 SGHDT and CDR2 YYEEEE come from the germline V gene. The DNA for the CDR3 is TGTGCCAGCAGGCCCAGGGGGCGGGACACAGATACGCAGTATTTT. Protein: CASRPRGRDTDTQYF.

CDR3 in amino acids: CASKLLRDRGTDTQYF. As DNA, the CDR3 is TGTGCCAGCAAACTACTCCGGGACAGGGGAACAGATACGCAGTATTTT. The chain joins TRBV7-2 to TRBJ2-3; 10 bases are shared with TRBD1. The CDR3 is made up of 16 amino acids. With 7 bases clipped from V and 3 bases from J, the junction kept 10 bases outside the gene matches. The germline gives CDR1 SGHTA, CDR2 FQGNSA.

V usage is TRBV28 and J usage is TRBJ1-2; D possibly corresponds to TRBD1 (5 bases). Germline CDR1 is MDHEN and CDR2 is SYDVKM. CDR3 size: 17 residues. The germline V and J ends were trimmed by 3 bases and 5 bases, with 22 bases remaining between them. CDR3 in amino acids: CASSLGDGDVTHYGYTF. In DNA, the CDR3 is TGTGCCAGCAGTTTGGGAGATGGGGACGTTACTCATTATGGCTACACCTTC.

This chain links TRBV30 with TRBJ1-2; 7 positions agree with TRBD1. Germline CDR1 reads GTSNPN; CDR2 reads SVGIG (reference sequence). The CDR3 is 12 amino acids. Germline trimming cut 2 bases from V and 5 bases from J; bases unmatched to any gene: 2. The CDR3 DNA reads TGTGCCTGGAGTAGGACAGGATATGGCTACACCTTC. It encodes CAWSRTGYGYTF.

V is TRBV19 and J is TRBJ1-4, with a possible D match to TRBD1 (6 bases). The germline CDR1 and CDR2 sequences are LNHDA and SQIVND (reference sequence). Trimming removed 5 bases at V and 5 bases at J, with 15 bases between. The CDR3 consists of 15 residues. The CDR3 DNA follows: TGTGCCAGTAGTTCCAGACAGGTTGGAAATGAAAAACTGTTTTTT. It specifies CASSSRQVGNEKLFF.